The source of this T cell receptor (beta chain) is a study of T cell changes during pregnancy in multiple sclerosis. CDR3 length: 13 amino acids. Looked up from germline, CDR1 is SNHLY and CDR2 is FYNNEI. Germline trimming cut 6 bases from V and 6 bases from J; bases unmatched to any gene: 6. The repertoire was sequenced with immunoSEQ multiplex PCR; TCRdb's copy has only in-frame clones and lacks some. This sample carries around 67,000 clones, 90% of them seen once, and the ten largest clones take 9% to 9.5%. V and J are TRBV2 and TRBJ1-1, with 8 bases fitting TRBD1. The sequence derives from a female donor in good health, enrolled as a control in a pregnancy study. The starting material was peripheral blood, obtained after pregnancy. The CDR3 sequence is CASRTGARAEAFF. The CDR3 nucleotides read TGTGCCAGCAGGACAGGGGCGAGGGCTGAAGCTTTCTTT.